The entry below describes one T cell receptor (beta chain). Its antigen is still unknown. This specimen belongs to a study of cytomegalovirus exposure and HLA in healthy donors. Study-level findings and limits: The study designated fewer than 200 TCR beta chains cytomegalovirus-associated. Follow-up analysis later connected one missense variant in DCLRE1C with trimming of TCR beta V- and J-genes. Rates of TCR association differed by HLA locus in a later analysis, with DRB1 highest and HLA-C lowest. Equally common other TCR beta chains were less clonally expanded than HLA-associated ones, a later analysis found.

Researchers ran the PCR with 60 Vbeta and 13 Jbeta primers. Clones were read by immunoSEQ multiplex PCR, and TCRdb kept only the in-frame ones, dropping some. The profile shows about 77,000 clones, 60% to 80% of them singletons. Germline V gene data show CDR1 as SGHRS and CDR2 as YFSETQ. The CDR3 covers 14 residues. V dropped 5 bases and J dropped 4; count of bases not matched to a gene: 5. The source material was PBMCs. This TCR derives from a woman between 35 and 50 years old in good health and CMV-seronegative. V gene TRBV5-1 combines with J gene TRBJ2-1, with 8 positions matching TRBD2. CDR3 region: CASSGSGGYNEQFF. CDR3 sequence (DNA): TGCGCCAGCAGTGGGAGCGGGGGATACAATGAGCAGTTCTTC.